This paragraph reports one TCR beta chain. What antigen it recognizes has not been identified. Qualities for individual bases were not recorded, and no much larger clone is one base off. The data derive from a study of T cell repertoires in ileal Crohn's disease (dated by TCRdb to the late 2010s). General notes on the study: Median disease duration was about eight years, and about 40% of patients were identified as active smokers at the time of surgery. Surgery was performed for a complication in all patients, with stricturing disease in 61% and penetrating disease in approximately 40%. Roughly half of the patients were given postoperative therapy, with approximately 18 on anti-TNF agents and over 9 on thiopurines. TCR repertoire analysis was performed in roughly 50 Crohn's disease patients drawn from a prospective multicentre cohort. Running in parallel with the study was a multicentre cohort set up to find predictors of early endoscopic recurrence following ileocolonic resection. A Rutgeerts score higher than i0 was the definition used for endoscopic postoperative recurrence. A total of approximately 170 mucosal samples from some 60 patients were sequenced, collected from several sites on the surgical specimen as well as at postoperative endoscopy.

For commercial TCRB immunosequencing, approximately 460 nanograms of biopsy DNA were submitted for each sample. CDR3 regions were amplified from genomic DNA by Adaptive Biotechnology using a two-step, amplification bias-controlled multiplex PCR. The first PCR used primers for every V and J gene segment; the second PCR added barcodes and Illumina adapters. CDR3 libraries were sequenced using an Illumina instrument. In the original analysis: The analysis used both the pipelines supplied by the vendor and custom analysis of the raw data in R/Bioconductor with R version 3.3.0. Clonality, which ranges from 0 to 1, was calculated as the inverse of the normalised Shannon entropy across all productive clones. The repertoire share taken up by the top 100 clones defined high-frequency clones, and only clones that passed a 95% confidence test were kept. Overlap between samples was measured with the Morisita-Horn index, while repertoire diversity was measured with the Simpson index. Here the immuneACCESS table is served through TCRdb, limited to in-frame sequences with V and J called. Missing clones are a known gap in these copies; in checked studies unresolved V genes cover under half, and the rest lacks a known reason. D and trimming were read from the DNA, whereas the V and J calls and clone size are those reported in that table. Recorded for this sample are 15,000 or so clones; 85% to 95% of them occurred a single time. Roughly 3.4% of the sample is in the top ten clones.

V trim: 5 bases; J trim: 5 bases; unmatched bases: 5. CDR1 and CDR2, looked up from the germline V gene, are SNHLY and FYNNEI. The CDR3 sequence holds 13 residues, the cysteine and phenylalanine included. Only the CDR3 portion is preserved as DNA: 39 bases, with reading frame beginning at the first base. Adults with ileal or ileocolonic Crohn's disease for whom ileocolonic resection was indicated were considered eligible. Whole ileal mucosal biopsies were stored frozen at -80°C before DNA extraction. A TRizol-based method was used to extract genomic DNA from the frozen whole biopsies, and the DNA was quantified with a NanoDrop 2000 spectrophotometer. Study-wide conclusions, independent of this receptor: Compared with non-smokers, patients who were active smokers at surgery showed a significantly higher proportion of clonal expansions (roughly 26% vs 20%, p=0.02). Mucosal CD4 and CD8 T cells were sorted and sequenced only in a subgroup of patients, whose size was not stated. Higher percentages of high-frequency clones at the time of surgery were linked to endoscopic recurrence, and every patient with clonality above 26.8% (18/57) had recurrence. Compared with CD4 T cells, sorted CD8 T cells held more high-frequency clones, which suggests that the mucosal expansions were mostly CD8.

The V and J genes are TRBV2 and TRBJ2-5, and 7 junction bases match TRBD1. The sequenced sample was ileal tissue. The sequence derives from an adult with Crohn's disease. The CDR3 protein is CASSYDREETQYF. The nucleotides are TGTGCCAGCAGTTACGACAGGGAGGAGACCCAGTACTTC.